The T cell receptor (beta chain) described here comes from a study of blood T cell repertoires in COVID-19. V lost 5 bases to trimming and J lost 4 bases, with 8 bases between them. CDR3 length equals 12 residues. TCRdb's copy holds only in-frame clones and misses some; the assay was immunoSEQ multiplex PCR. The sample has 90,000 to 110,000 clones, roughly four fifths seen once; the top ten hold more than 8%. The specimen sequenced was peripheral blood. This sequence originates from a woman in her 70s with acute or convalescent COVID-19. The chain employs TRBV12-3 or TRBV12-4 and TRBJ1-1, with no clear D. In DNA, the CDR3 is TGTGCCAGCAGTCCCTCGGGCACTGAAGCTTTCTTT. It specifies CASSPSGTEAFF.